This TCR beta chain was identified during a study of blood T cells in healthy people across ages. Germline CDR1 reads LNHDA; CDR2 reads SQIVND (reference sequence). With 0 bases removed from V and 2 bases from J, the gap between germline ends came to 12 bases. The CDR3 spans 16 residues. Primers used in a second PCR of about 6 to 12 cycles were a sample-barcoded 5' primer and a J-beta primer mix. TCRdb processed the 5' RACE reads anew with MiXCR; each CDR3 protein has one entry. The sample carries hundreds of thousands of distinct CDR3 sequences, roughly 25% recorded once. The data also belong to a second study, concerning T cells of mothers and their children.

This TCR derives from a boy aged 10-17 years in good health. The sequencing input was blood. The V and J genes are TRBV19 and TRBJ2-3, with a tentative D call TRBD2 (6 bases). The CDR3 protein is CASSIDPGLPTDTQYF. In DNA, the CDR3 is TGTGCCAGTAGTATAGATCCGGGACTCCCCACAGATACGCAGTATTTT. Full variable domain (outside the CDR3, taken from reference TRBV19 and TRBJ2-3): DGGITQSPKYLFRKEGQNVTLSCEQNLNHDAMYWYRQDPGQGLRLIYYSQIVNDFQKGDIAEGYSVSREKKESFPLTVTSAQKNPTAFYLCASSIDPGLPTDTQYFGPGTRLTVL.